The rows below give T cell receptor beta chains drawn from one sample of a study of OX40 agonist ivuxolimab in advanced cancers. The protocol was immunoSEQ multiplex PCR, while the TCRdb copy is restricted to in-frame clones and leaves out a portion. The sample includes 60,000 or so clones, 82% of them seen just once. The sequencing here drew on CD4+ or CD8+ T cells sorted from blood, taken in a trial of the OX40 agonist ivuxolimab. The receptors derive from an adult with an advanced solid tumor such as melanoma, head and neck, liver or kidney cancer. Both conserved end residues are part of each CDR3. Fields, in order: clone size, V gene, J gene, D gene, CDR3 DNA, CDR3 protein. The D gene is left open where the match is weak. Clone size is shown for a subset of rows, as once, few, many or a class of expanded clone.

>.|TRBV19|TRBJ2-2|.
TGTGCCAGTAGCGATGTGGGGGACGGCCGCGGGGAGCTGTTTTTT
CASSDVGDGRGELFF
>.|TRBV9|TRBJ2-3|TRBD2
TGTGCCAGCAGCGTAGATAGCGGGAGGGTTGGAGATACGCAGTATTTT
CASSVDSGRVGDTQYF
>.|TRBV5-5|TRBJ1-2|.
TGTGCCAGCAGCTCCCTGGGGAGGGGTGCAGAAGGCTACACCTTC
CASSSLGRGAEGYTF
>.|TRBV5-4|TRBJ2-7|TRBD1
TGTGCCAGCAGCTTAGGGACAGGGGAATACGAGCAGTACTTC
CASSLGTGEYEQYF
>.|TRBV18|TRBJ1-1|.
TGTGCCAGCTCACGTAGGGACGGCCCCACTGAAGCTTTCTTT
CASSRRDGPTEAFF
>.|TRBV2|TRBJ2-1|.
TGTGCCAGCAGTGAGGGCTCCGGAGCATACAATGAGCAGTTCTTC
CASSEGSGAYNEQFF
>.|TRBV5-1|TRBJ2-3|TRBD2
TGCGCCAGCGGTAGCGGGAGGTTTTTCGATACGCAGTATTTT
CASGSGRFFDTQYF
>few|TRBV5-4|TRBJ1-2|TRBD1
TGTGCCAGCAGCGAGGACAGGGAGGGCTACACCTTC
CASSEDREGYTF
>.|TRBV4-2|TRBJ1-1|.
TGTGCCAGCAGGCCTATCTTAGGGGAAGCTTTCTTT
CASRPILGEAFF
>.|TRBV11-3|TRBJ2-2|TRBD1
TGTGCCAGCAGCATGGGGAATTGGGACAGGGCGGGGACCGGGGAGCTGTTTTTT
CASSMGNWDRAGTGELFF
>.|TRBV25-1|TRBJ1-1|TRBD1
TGTGCCAGCTCGGAGGGGACAGGGGTTGGCGCTGAAGCTTTCTTT
CASSEGTGVGAEAFF
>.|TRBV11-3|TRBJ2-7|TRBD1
TGTGCCAGCAGCTTAGAGACCGGGACAGGCTACGAGCAGTACTTC
CASSLETGTGYEQYF
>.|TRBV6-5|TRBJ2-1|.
TGTGCCAGCACGGGAGCGGGTGAGCAGTTCTTC
CASTGAGEQFF
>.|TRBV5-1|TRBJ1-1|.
TGCGCCAGTCAAAGGGGAGAGTCCACTGAAGCTTTCTTT
CASQRGESTEAFF
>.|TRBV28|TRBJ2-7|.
TGTGCCAGCAGCCTAACCTACGAGCAGTACTTC
CASSLTYEQYF
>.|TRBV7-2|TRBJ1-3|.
TGTGCCAGCAGCCCCGAAGTGGTTTCTGGAAACACCATATATTTT
CASSPEVVSGNTIYF
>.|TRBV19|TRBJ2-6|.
TGTGCCAGTAGTATAGCTGGCGACGCGGCCATATTGGCCAACGTCCTGACTTTC
CASSIAGDAAILANVLTF
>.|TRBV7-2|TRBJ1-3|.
TGTGCCAGCAGCCCTGAGACAGCCTACTCTGGAAACACCATATATTTT
CASSPETAYSGNTIYF
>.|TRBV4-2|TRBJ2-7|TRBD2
TGTGCCAGCAGCCATGGGCGGCTAGCGGGAGGGGGGGGCTCCTACGAGCAGTACTTC
CASSHGRLAGGGGSYEQYF
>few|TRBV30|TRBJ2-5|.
TGTGCCTGGAGCCGAGGGCCAGGGAGTTCGGAGACCCAGTACTTC
CAWSRGPGSSETQYF
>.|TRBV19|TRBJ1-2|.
TGTGCCAGTAGTGAGACCAGGACAGCCCCGGGGGCGGCTGGCTACACCTTC
CASSETRTAPGAAGYTF
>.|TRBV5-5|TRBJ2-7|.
TGTGCCAGCAGCTTGGTTATTAACAGGGGAGGTGAGCAGTACTTC
CASSLVINRGGEQYF
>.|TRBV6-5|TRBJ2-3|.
TGTGCCAGCAGTTACGTAGATACGCAGTATTTT
CASSYVDTQYF
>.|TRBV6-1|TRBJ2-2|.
TGTGCCAGCACCCCCCGGGGGGCGGGGGAGCTGTTTTTT
CASTPRGAGELFF
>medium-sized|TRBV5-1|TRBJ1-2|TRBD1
TGCGCCAGCACTGGACAGGGGCAGGACTACACCTTC
CASTGQGQDYTF
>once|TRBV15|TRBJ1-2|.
TGTGCCACCAGCAGAGTTATAAGGGACGTGAGCAGGGTGAACGGCTACACCTTC
CATSRVIRDVSRVNGYTF
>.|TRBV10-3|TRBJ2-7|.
TGTGCCATCAGTGAGTCGTTTCGGGGGAGCTACGAGCAGTACTTC
CAISESFRGSYEQYF
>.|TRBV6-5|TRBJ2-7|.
TGTGCCAGCAGTTACGCGAAGGGGGACTACGAGCAGTACTTC
CASSYAKGDYEQYF
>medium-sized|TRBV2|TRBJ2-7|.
TGTGCCAGCAGCGAGGGACTGATCTCCTACGAGCAGTACTTC
CASSEGLISYEQYF
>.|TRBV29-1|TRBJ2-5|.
TGCAGCGTTGTTGGTGTTGGAGAGACCCAGTACTTC
CSVVGVGETQYF
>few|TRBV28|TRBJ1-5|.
TGTGCCAGCAGTGGATTACAGGGTATCCGCAATCAGCCCCAGCATTTT
CASSGLQGIRNQPQHF
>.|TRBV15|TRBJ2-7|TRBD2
TGTGCCACCAGCGCGGGGGGATCTTCCTACGAGCAGTACTTC
CATSAGGSSYEQYF
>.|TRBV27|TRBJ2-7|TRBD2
TGTGCCAGCAGTTCCAAGGGACTAGACTACTACGAGCAGTACTTC
CASSSKGLDYYEQYF
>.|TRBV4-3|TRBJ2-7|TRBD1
TGCGCCAGCAGCCAAGATCAGACAGGGCAGGGGCAGTACGAGCAGTACTTC
CASSQDQTGQGQYEQYF
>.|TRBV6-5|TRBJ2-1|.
TGTGCCAGCAGTTCAAGCTCGGAGGACAATGAGCAGTTCTTC
CASSSSSEDNEQFF
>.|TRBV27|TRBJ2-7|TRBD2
TGTGCCAGCAGTGAAGGGACTAGCGTCGCCATCTCCTACGAGCAGTACTTC
CASSEGTSVAISYEQYF
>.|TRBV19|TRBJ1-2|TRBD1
TGTGCCAGTAGTTTGAGAGGACAGGTCTATGGCTACACCTTC
CASSLRGQVYGYTF
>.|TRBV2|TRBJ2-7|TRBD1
TGTGCCAGCCGACAGGGGGTCGAGCAGTACTTC
CASRQGVEQYF
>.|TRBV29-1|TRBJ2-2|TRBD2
TGCAGCGTTGTCTCGTGGGGGACTAGCGGGAGCGTGAACACCGGGGAGCTGTTTTTT
CSVVSWGTSGSVNTGELFF
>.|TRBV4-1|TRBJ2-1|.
TGCGCCAGCAGCCAACCCAGGAATGAGCAGTTCTTC
CASSQPRNEQFF
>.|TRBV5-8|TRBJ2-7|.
TGTGCCAGCAGTTATAGCTCCTACGAGCAGTACTTC
CASSYSSYEQYF
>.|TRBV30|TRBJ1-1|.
TGTGCCTGGAGTGGGGGGCTCAGGGAGGCTTTCTTT
CAWSGGLREAFF
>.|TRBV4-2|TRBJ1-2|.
TGTGCCAGCAGCCAAGTTGGGGGGATCTATGGCTACACCTTC
CASSQVGGIYGYTF